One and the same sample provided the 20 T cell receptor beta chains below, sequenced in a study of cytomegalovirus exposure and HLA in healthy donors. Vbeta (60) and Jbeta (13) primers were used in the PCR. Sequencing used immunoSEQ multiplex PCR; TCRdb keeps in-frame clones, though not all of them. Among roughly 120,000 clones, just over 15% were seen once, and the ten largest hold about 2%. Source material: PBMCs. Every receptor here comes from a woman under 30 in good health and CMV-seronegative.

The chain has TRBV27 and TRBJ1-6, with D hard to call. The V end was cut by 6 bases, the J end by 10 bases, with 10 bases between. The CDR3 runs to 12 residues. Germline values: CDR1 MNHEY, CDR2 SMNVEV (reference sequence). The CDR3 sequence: CASRQFNSPLHF. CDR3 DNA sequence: TGTGCCAGCAGACAGTTTAACTCACCCCTCCACTTT.

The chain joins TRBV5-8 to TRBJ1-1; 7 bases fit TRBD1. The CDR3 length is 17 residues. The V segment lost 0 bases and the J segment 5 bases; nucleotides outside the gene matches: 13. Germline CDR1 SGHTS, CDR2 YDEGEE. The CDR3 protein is CASSLGAHRGRGTEAFF. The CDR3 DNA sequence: TGTGCCAGCAGCTTGGGGGCCCACAGGGGTAGGGGGACTGAAGCTTTCTTT.

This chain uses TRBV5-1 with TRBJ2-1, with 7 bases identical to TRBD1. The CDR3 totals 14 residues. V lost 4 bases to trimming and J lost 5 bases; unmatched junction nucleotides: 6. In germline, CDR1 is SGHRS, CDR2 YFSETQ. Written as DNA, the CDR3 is TGCGCCAGCAGCAGACAGGGAGCGGACAATGAGCAGTTCTTC. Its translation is CASSRQGADNEQFF.

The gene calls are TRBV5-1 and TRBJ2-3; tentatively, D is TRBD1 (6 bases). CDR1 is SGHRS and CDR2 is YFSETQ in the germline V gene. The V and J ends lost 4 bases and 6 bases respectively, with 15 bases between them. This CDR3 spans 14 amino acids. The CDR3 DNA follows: TGCGCCAGCAGCCCCCAGCTGGGGGCCGATACGCAGTATTTT. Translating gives CASSPQLGADTQYF.

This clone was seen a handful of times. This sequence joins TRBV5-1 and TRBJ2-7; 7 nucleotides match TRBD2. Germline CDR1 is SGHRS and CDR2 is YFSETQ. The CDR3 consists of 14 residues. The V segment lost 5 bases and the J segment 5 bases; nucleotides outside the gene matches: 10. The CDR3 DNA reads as TGCGCCAGCAGTCTAGCTCCAGCGGGACACGAGCAGTACTTC. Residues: CASSLAPAGHEQYF. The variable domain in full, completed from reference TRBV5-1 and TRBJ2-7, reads KAGVTQTPRYLIKTRGQQVTLSCSPISGHRSVSWYQQTPGQGLQFLFEYFSETQRNKGNFPGRFSGRQFSNSRSEMNVSTLELGDSALYLCASSLAPAGHEQYFGPGTRLTVT.

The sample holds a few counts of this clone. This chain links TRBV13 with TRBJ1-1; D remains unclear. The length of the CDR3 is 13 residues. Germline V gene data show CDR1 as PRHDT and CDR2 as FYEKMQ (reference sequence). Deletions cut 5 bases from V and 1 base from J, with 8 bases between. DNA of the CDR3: TGTGCCAGCAGCCCAGGATCGAACACTGAAGCTTTCTTT. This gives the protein CASSPGSNTEAFF. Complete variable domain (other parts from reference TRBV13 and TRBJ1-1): AAGVIQSPRHLIKEKRETATLKCYPIPRHDTVYWYQQGPGQDPQFLISFYEKMQSDKGSIPDRFSAQQFSDYHSELNMSSLELGDSALYFCASSPGSNTEAFFGQGTRLTVV.

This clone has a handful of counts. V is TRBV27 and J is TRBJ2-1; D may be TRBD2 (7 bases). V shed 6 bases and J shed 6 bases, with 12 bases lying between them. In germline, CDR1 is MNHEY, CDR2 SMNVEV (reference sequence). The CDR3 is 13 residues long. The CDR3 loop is CASRRGGSNEQFF. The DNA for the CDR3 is TGTGCCAGCAGGAGGGGGGGGAGCAATGAGCAGTTCTTC.

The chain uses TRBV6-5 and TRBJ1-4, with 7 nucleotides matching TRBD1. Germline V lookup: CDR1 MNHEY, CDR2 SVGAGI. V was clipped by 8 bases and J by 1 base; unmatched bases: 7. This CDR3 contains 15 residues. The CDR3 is CASGNRGETNEKLFF. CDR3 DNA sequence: TGTGCCAGCGGAAACAGGGGTGAAACTAATGAAAAACTGTTTTTT.

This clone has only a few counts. CDR3 nucleotides: TGTGCCAGCAGTCCGGGACAGGGGGCCTACGAGCAGTACTTC. It translates to CASSPGQGAYEQYF. The chain joins TRBV27 to TRBJ2-7; 11 nucleotides match TRBD1. The V gene end was trimmed by 5 bases and the J gene end by 2 bases; junction bases not matched to a gene: 2. CDR1 and CDR2 (germline): MNHEY, SMNVEV (reference sequence). CDR3 length equals 14 residues.

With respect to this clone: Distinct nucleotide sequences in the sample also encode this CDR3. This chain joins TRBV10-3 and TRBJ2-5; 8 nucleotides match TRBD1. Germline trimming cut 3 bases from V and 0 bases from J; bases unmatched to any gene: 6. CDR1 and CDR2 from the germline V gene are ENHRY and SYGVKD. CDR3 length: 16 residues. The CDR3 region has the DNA TGTGCCATCAGTGAATCGGGACAGGAATACCAAGAGACCCAGTACTTC. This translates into CAISESGQEYQETQYF.

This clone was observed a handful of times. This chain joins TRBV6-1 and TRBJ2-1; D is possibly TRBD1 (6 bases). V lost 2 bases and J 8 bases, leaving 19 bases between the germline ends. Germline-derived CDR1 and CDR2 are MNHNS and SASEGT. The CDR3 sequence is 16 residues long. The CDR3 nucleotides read TGTGCCAGCAGTGAATGGGGGCCAGGGCAAGAGTATGAGCAGTTCTTC. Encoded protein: CASSEWGPGQEYEQFF.

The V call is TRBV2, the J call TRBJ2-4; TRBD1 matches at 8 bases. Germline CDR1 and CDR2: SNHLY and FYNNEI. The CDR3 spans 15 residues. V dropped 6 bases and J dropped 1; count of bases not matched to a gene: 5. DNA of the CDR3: TGTGCCAGCAGACCGGGACAGGTGGCCAAAAACATTCAGTACTTC. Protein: CASRPGQVAKNIQYF.

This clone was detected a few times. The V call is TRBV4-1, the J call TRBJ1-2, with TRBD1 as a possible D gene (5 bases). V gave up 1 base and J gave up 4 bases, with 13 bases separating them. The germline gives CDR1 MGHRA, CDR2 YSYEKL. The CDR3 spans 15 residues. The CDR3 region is CASSQGAGLGYGYTF. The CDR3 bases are TGCGCCAGCAGCCAAGGGGCAGGGCTAGGCTATGGCTACACCTTC.

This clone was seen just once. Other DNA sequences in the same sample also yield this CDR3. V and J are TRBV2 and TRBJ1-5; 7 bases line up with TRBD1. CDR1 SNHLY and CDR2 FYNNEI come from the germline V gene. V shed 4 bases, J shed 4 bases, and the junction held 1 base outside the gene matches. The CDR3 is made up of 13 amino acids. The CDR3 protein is CASSVRGNQPQHF. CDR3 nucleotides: TGTGCCAGCAGTGTCAGGGGGAATCAGCCCCAGCATTTT. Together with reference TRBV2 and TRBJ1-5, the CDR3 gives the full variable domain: EPEVTQTPSHQVTQMGQEVILRCVPISNHLYFYWYRQILGQKVEFLVSFYNNEISEKSEIFDDQFSVERPDGSNFTLKIRSTKLEDSAMYFCASSVRGNQPQHFGDGTRLSIL.

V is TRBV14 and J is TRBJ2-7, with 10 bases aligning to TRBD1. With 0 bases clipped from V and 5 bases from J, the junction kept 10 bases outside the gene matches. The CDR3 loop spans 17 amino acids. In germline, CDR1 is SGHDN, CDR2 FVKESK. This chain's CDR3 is CASSQDKGQGKVHEQYF. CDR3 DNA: TGTGCCAGCAGCCAAGATAAGGGACAGGGGAAGGTACACGAGCAGTACTTC.

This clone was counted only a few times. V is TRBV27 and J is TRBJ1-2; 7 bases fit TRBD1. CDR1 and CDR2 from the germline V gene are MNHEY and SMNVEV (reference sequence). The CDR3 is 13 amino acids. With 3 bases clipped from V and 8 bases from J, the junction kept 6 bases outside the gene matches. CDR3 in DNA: TGTGCCAGCAGTTTCCGACAGGGTGTCGGCTACACCTTC. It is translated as CASSFRQGVGYTF.

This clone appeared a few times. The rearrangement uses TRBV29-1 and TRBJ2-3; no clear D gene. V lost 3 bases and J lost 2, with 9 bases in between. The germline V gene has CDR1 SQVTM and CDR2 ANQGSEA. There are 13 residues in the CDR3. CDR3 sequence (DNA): TGCAGCGTTGAGGGCGATTACACAGATACGCAGTATTTT. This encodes CSVEGDYTDTQYF.

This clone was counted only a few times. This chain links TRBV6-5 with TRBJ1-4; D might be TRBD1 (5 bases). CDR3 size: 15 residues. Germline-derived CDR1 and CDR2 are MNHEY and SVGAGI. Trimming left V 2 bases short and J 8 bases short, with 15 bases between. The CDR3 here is CASSYGGGFREKLFF. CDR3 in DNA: TGTGCCAGCAGTTACGGGGGGGGGTTTCGAGAAAAACTGTTTTTT.

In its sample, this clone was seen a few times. For the CDR3, the DNA is TGCGCCAGCAGCCTGAACAGGGCCCGGGAGACCCAGTACTTC. Its protein product is CASSLNRARETQYF. The V call is TRBV4-1, the J call TRBJ2-5, with D possibly matching TRBD1 (6 bases). The CDR3 totals 14 residues. Germline CDR1 and CDR2: MGHRA and YSYEKL. The V and J ends lost 4 bases and 5 bases respectively, with 14 bases between them.

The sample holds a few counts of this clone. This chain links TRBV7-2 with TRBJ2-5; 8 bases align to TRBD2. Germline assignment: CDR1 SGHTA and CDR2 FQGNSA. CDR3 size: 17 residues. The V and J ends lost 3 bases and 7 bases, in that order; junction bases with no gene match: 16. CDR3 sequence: CASSLYPTGGSGGTQYF. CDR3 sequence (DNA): TGTGCCAGCAGCTTGTATCCCACGGGGGGGTCCGGTGGGACCCAGTACTTC.